The next 25 T cell receptor beta chains were all read from a single sample in a study of cytomegalovirus exposure and HLA in healthy donors. PCR amplification relied on 60 Vbeta primers (plus 13 Jbeta primers). Sequencing was performed with immunoSEQ multiplex PCR; in TCRdb, only in-frame clones are kept and a portion is missing. The data contain more than 95,000 clones, about 13% of them singletons. The sequencing input was PBMCs. Receptor source: a man aged 35 to 55 in good health and CMV-seropositive.

V is TRBV6-5 and J is TRBJ2-2, with D maybe TRBD2 (5 bases). CDR1 is MNHEY and CDR2 is SVGAGI in the germline V gene. CDR3 length: 14 residues. Trimming stripped 0 bases from V and 5 bases from J, with 7 bases between. CDR3 sequence: CASSYSSETGELFF. The CDR3 nucleotides read TGTGCCAGCAGTTACTCTAGCGAAACCGGGGAGCTGTTTTTT.

This clone has more than one count but fewer than ten. V usage is TRBV27 and J usage is TRBJ1-5, with TRBD1 identical over 8 bases. Germline V gives CDR1 MNHEY, CDR2 SMNVEV (reference sequence). V was pared by 1 base and J by 2 bases, with 10 bases of the junction left unmatched. The CDR3 extends over 18 amino acids. CDR3 coding DNA: TGTGCCAGCAGTTTATTCGGCAGGGGGCGCCAGGGCAATCAGCCCCAGCATTTT. Encoded protein: CASSLFGRGRQGNQPQHF.

The CDR3: CASSDPGLAGEETQYF. The CDR3 DNA sequence: TGTGCCAGCAGTGACCCAGGACTAGCGGGAGAAGAGACCCAGTACTTC. V is TRBV6-1 and J is TRBJ2-5; TRBD2 matches 13 bases. With V trimmed by 3 bases and J by 3 bases, 4 bases remained unmatched. The CDR3 sequence is 16 residues long. Germline V gene data show CDR1 as MNHNS and CDR2 as SASEGT.

The V call is TRBV19, the J call TRBJ2-2; D gene uncertain. Germline V lookup: CDR1 LNHDA, CDR2 SQIVND (reference sequence). Trimming shortened V by 3 bases and J by 9 bases, and 14 bases separated the two germline ends. This CDR3 region has 14 residues. The CDR3, as DNA: TGTGCCAGTAGTATCGGGTCTCAGTCTCGGGAGCTGTTTTTT. Protein product: CASSIGSQSRELFF.

This clone has a handful of counts. In the same sample, other DNA sequences code for this CDR3. This chain joins TRBV12-5 and TRBJ2-3, with 9 bases that match TRBD2. V lost 0 bases and J lost 14; bases outside the gene matches: 6. The germline CDR1 and CDR2 sequences are LGHNT and FRNRAP. CDR3 length equals 13 residues. The CDR3, as DNA: TGTGCTAGTGGTTTGGTTGGCGGGAGGGCCCCGTATTTT. Protein sequence: CASGLVGGRAPYF.

J is TRBJ2-1 and V is TRBV29-1, with TRBD2 matching 7 bases. This CDR3 has 13 residues. In germline, CDR1 is SQVTM, CDR2 ANQGSEA. With 4 bases clipped from V and 7 bases from J, the junction kept 7 bases outside the gene matches. The CDR3 region has the DNA TGCAGCGTTGTGGGGGAGGGCTTAAATGAGCAGTTCTTC. Its protein product is CSVVGEGLNEQFF.

This clone was counted between two and nine times. The CDR3 DNA is TGCGCCAGCAAAGAGAATAGCGGGAGCGTTAGCTCCTACGAGCAGTACTTC. Encoded protein: CASKENSGSVSSYEQYF. This chain connects TRBV5-1 to TRBJ2-7; 9 bases are a match to TRBD2. This CDR3 comprises 17 residues. The germline gives CDR1 SGHRS, CDR2 YFSETQ. The J segment lost 0 bases and the V segment lost 6 bases, leaving 13 bases of the junction unmatched.

This clone has just a few counts. The V and J genes are TRBV6-4 and TRBJ1-1; D possibly corresponds to TRBD1 (5 bases). V gave up 4 bases and J gave up 1 base, with 10 bases separating them. The CDR3 runs 14 residues. Germline CDR1 reads MRHNA; CDR2 reads SNTAGT. CDR3 protein: CASSGGHGNTEAFF. CDR3 DNA: TGTGCCAGCAGTGGCGGACACGGGAACACTGAAGCTTTCTTT.

A few counts support this clone. The chain combines TRBV5-1 with TRBJ2-7, with TRBD2 identical over 13 bases. In germline, CDR1 is SGHRS, CDR2 YFSETQ. J was trimmed by 7 bases and V by 4 bases; bases with no gene match: 11. This CDR3 spans 16 amino acids. The CDR3 nucleotides read TGCGCCAGCAGCCCTGGGACTAGCGGGACTATAGAAGAGCAGTACTTC. This sequence encodes CASSPGTSGTIEEQYF.

Written as DNA, the CDR3 is TGTGCCAGCAGCGTAGTCCTAGCGGGAACAGATACGCAGTATTTT. It encodes CASSVVLAGTDTQYF. V gene TRBV9 combines with J gene TRBJ2-3, with 9 positions matching TRBD2. The CDR3 covers 15 residues. The V gene's germline CDR1 is SGDLS and CDR2 YYNGEE. The trim removed 0 bases at V and 3 bases at J, leaving 2 bases unmatched.

The CDR3 is CASTPSAPWPGTEAFF. In DNA form, the CDR3 reads TGTGCCAGCACCCCTTCGGCCCCATGGCCGGGCACTGAAGCTTTCTTT. The chain is built from TRBV28 and TRBJ1-1; D remains unclear. Germline V gives CDR1 MDHEN, CDR2 SYDVKM. V was clipped by 7 bases and J by 4 bases, with 22 bases between them. The CDR3 consists of 16 residues. Variable domain in full (rest from reference TRBV28 and TRBJ1-1): DVKVTQSSRYLVKRTGEKVFLECVQDMDHENMFWYRQDPGLGLRLIYFSYDVKMKEKGDIPEGYSVSREKKERFSLILESASTNQTSMYLCASTPSAPWPGTEAFFGQGTRLTVV.

This chain uses TRBV7-9 with TRBJ2-3, with 8 bases lining up with TRBD1. V shed 5 bases and J 3 bases; nucleotides not matched to a gene: 10. Per the germline V gene, CDR1 is SEHNR and CDR2 is FQNEAQ (reference sequence). The CDR3 contains 16 residues. The CDR3 sequence is CASSRTGQGETDTQYF. CDR3 DNA: TGTGCCAGCAGCCGAACAGGACAGGGTGAGACAGATACGCAGTATTTT.

J is TRBJ2-1 and V is TRBV11-2, with a possible D match to TRBD2 (5 bases). The CDR3 consists of 12 residues. Germline-derived CDR1 and CDR2 are SGHAT and FQNNGV. Trimming took off 1 base at V and 9 bases at J, with 7 bases between the two ends. CDR3 bases: TGTGCCAGCAGCTTAGGGACTGCTGAGCAGTTCTTC. This encodes CASSLGTAEQFF.

The chain joins TRBV9 to TRBJ2-7, with 7 bases fitting TRBD2. CDR1 and CDR2 from the germline V gene are SGDLS and YYNGEE. The CDR3 runs 15 residues. J gave up 2 bases and V 4 bases, and 9 bases lay outside the gene matches. CDR3 protein: CASSPRLAGAYEQYF. Here the CDR3 DNA reads TGTGCCAGCAGCCCCCGTCTCGCGGGAGCCTACGAGCAGTACTTC.

In its sample, this clone was seen a few times. The rearrangement joins TRBV10-3 to TRBJ2-3; perhaps TRBD2 as D (6 bases). Looked up from germline, CDR1 is ENHRY and CDR2 is SYGVKD. V was clipped by 7 bases and J by 0 bases, with 8 bases between them. The CDR3 has 13 amino acids. The CDR3 loop reads CAITSASTDTQYF. The CDR3 DNA sequence: TGTGCCATCACTAGCGCTAGCACAGATACGCAGTATTTT.

This clone was observed a few times. The CDR3 DNA sequence: TGTGCCAGCAGCTTACTTCTAGAGTCAGGGGATCAGTATTTT. Translation gives CASSLLLESGDQYF. V gene TRBV7-6 combines with J gene TRBJ2-3; maybe TRBD1 (6 bases). CDR3 length: 14 residues. The ends were cut back, 2 bases at V and 12 bases at J, with 18 bases in the middle. CDR1 is SGHVS, CDR2 FNYEAQ, per germline.

This clone occurred a few times. The genes are TRBV5-6 and TRBJ2-2; tentative D call: TRBD1 (5 bases). The CDR3 runs to 15 residues. The V end lost 5 bases, the J end lost 0 bases, and 11 bases lay between the germline ends. Germline V gene sequence: CDR1 SGHDT, CDR2 YYEEEE. The CDR3 DNA is TGTGCCAGCAGTTTTGGACAAACGAACACCGGGGAGCTGTTTTTT. Amino acids: CASSFGQTNTGELFF. Full variable domain (missing parts from reference TRBV5-6 and TRBJ2-2): DAGVTQSPTHLIKTRGQQVTLRCSPKSGHDTVSWYQQALGQGPQFIFQYYEEEERQRGNFPDRFSGHQFPNYSSELNVNALLLGDSALYLCASSFGQTNTGELFFGEGSRLTVL.

This clone was recorded once. The chain combines TRBV10-2 with TRBJ2-1; 12 bases match TRBD1. Germline V gene sequence: CDR1 WSHSY, CDR2 SAAADI. V lost 2 bases and J lost 9; bases outside the gene matches: 8. The CDR3 contains 16 residues. The CDR3 nucleotides read TGCGCCAGCAGTGAGCCTGGGACAGGGGGCCGCGGTGAGCAGTTCTTC. Encoded protein: CASSEPGTGGRGEQFF.

This clone was seen a handful of times. This sequence joins TRBV29-1 and TRBJ2-5; no firm D call. The end of the DNA is better explained by TRBJ2-7, so the J call may be wrong. Germline CDR1 is SQVTM and CDR2 is ANQGSEA. CDR3 length equals 12 residues. The CDR3 is CSAEAQSYEQYF. DNA of the CDR3: TGCAGCGCAGAAGCACAGTCCTACGAGCAGTACTTC.

This CDR3 is CASSLIQGRETQYF. CDR3 DNA sequence: TGTGCCAGCAGCTTAATCCAGGGTAGAGAGACCCAGTACTTC. The V gene is TRBV7-2, the J gene TRBJ2-5, with D maybe TRBD1 (5 bases). The V and J ends lost 2 bases and 4 bases respectively, with 11 bases between them. Germline CDR1 and CDR2: SGHTA and FQGNSA. This CDR3 contains 14 residues.

J is TRBJ2-5 and V is TRBV27; a possible D gene is TRBD2 (5 bases). Per germline, CDR1 MNHEY and CDR2 SMNVEV (reference sequence). Trimming left V 5 bases short and J 5 bases short, with 21 bases between. This CDR3 region has 16 residues. CDR3 coding DNA: TGTGCCAGCAGTCCCGTTACCAGCGACTGGAGGGAGACCCAGTACTTC. Translating gives CASSPVTSDWRETQYF.

This clone has more than one count but fewer than ten. As DNA, the CDR3 is TGTGCCAGTGGGGAGGGACTTAGCACAGATACGCAGTATTTT. This encodes CASGEGLSTDTQYF. The genes are TRBV19 and TRBJ2-3, with 7 bases lining up with TRBD2. The CDR3 has 14 amino acids. Germline CDR1 is LNHDA and CDR2 is SQIVND (reference sequence). V trimming: 8 bases; J trimming: 0 bases; junction bases outside the gene matches: 5.

This chain uses TRBV10-2 with TRBJ2-7; 7 bases line up with TRBD2. Trimming at V came to 4 bases and at J to 2 bases, leaving 2 bases not matched to a gene. Per the germline V gene, CDR1 is WSHSY and CDR2 is SAAADI. The length of the CDR3 is 13 residues. Here the CDR3 reads CASSASGAYEQYF. For the CDR3, the DNA is TGCGCCAGCAGTGCGAGCGGGGCCTACGAGCAGTACTTC.

The V call is TRBV9, the J call TRBJ2-3, with TRBD2 matching 7 bases. CDR3 length: 18 amino acids. The ends lost 0 bases at V and 6 bases at J; junction bases unmatched: 16. CDR1 and CDR2 (germline): SGDLS, YYNGEE. CDR3 amino acids: CASSVDERLAPFQDTQYF. The DNA for the CDR3 is TGTGCCAGCAGCGTAGATGAGAGACTAGCACCGTTCCAGGATACGCAGTATTTT.

J is TRBJ1-1 and V is TRBV18; D is ambiguous. V was cut by 4 bases and J by 0 bases, with 12 bases left in between. The CDR3 spans 15 residues. Germline assignment: CDR1 KGHSH and CDR2 LQKENI. The DNA of the CDR3 is TGTGCCAGCTCACGCGAGGATCACATGAACACTGAAGCTTTCTTT. Translation gives CASSREDHMNTEAFF.